The rows below give T cell receptor beta chains drawn from one sample of a study of T-cell memory formation after mild COVID-19. TCRdb called the 5' RACE reads again in MiXCR, with one record for every CDR3 protein. The sample has about 150,000 distinct CDR3 sequences, approximately 12% seen once; the top ten hold 2.5% to 4%. The sequenced sample was PBMCs or a T cell subset sorted from them (not recorded which). These TCRs come from a man aged 18 to 29 who had mild COVID-19 (a few samples of this study predate the infection). Cell type and time point are not known. Each CDR3 is given with its conserved first and last residue. D genes are given only for firm matches. Expanded clones get a size class; other rows say once, few or many, or leave the size out.

V	size	D	J	CDR3	DNA
TRBV15	NA	TRBD1	TRBJ1-2	CATSTRTGGFNYGYTF	TGTGCCACCAGCACTCGGACAGGGGGATTTAACTATGGCTACACCTTC
TRBV4-3	NA	NA	TRBJ2-1	CASSQDTGLLNEQFF	TGCGCCAGCAGCCAAGATACGGGACTCCTTAATGAGCAGTTCTTC
TRBV6-5	NA	NA	TRBJ2-6	CASSSGDSGANVLTF	TGTGCCAGCAGTTCAGGGGATTCCGGGGCCAACGTCCTGACTTTC
TRBV6-2/TRBV6-3	few	NA	TRBJ1-5	CASHRALNQPQHF	TGTGCCAGCCACAGGGCCCTCAATCAGCCCCAGCATTTT
TRBV12-3/TRBV12-4	few	NA	TRBJ1-5	CASSLSGDQPQHF	TGTGCCAGCAGTCTCTCCGGTGACCAGCCCCAGCATTTT
TRBV2	few	NA	TRBJ2-1	CASTPGRGGSDEQFF	TGTGCCAGCACACCAGGGAGGGGGGGCTCGGATGAGCAGTTCTTC
TRBV7-2	NA	NA	TRBJ1-2	CASSHQTTTPGAGYTF	TGTGCCAGCAGCCACCAAACCACCACTCCAGGTGCAGGCTACACCTTC
TRBV6-6	NA	TRBD1	TRBJ1-3	CASSALDRPTLSGNTIYF	TGTGCCAGCAGTGCCTTGGACAGGCCTACGCTCTCTGGAAACACCATATATTTT
TRBV20-1	once	NA	TRBJ2-7	CSARDGGRDEQYF	TGCAGTGCTAGAGATGGTGGCAGGGACGAGCAGTACTTC
TRBV5-5	NA	NA	TRBJ1-5	CASSADTNSNQPQHF	TGTGCCAGCAGCGCTGACACGAATAGCAATCAGCCCCAGCATTTT
TRBV20-1	NA	NA	TRBJ1-2	CSARDSGGSGYGYTF	TGCAGTGCTAGAGATTCGGGGGGATCGGGCTATGGCTACACCTTC
TRBV24-1	NA	TRBD1	TRBJ1-5	CATQTGDLGPQHF	TGTGCCACTCAGACAGGGGATCTCGGGCCCCAGCATTTT
TRBV5-1	many	TRBD2	TRBJ2-5	CASSPLRGTPQETQYF	TGCGCCAGCAGCCCGTTGCGGGGGACTCCGCAAGAGACCCAGTACTTC
TRBV5-1	NA	NA	TRBJ2-2	CASRTDTGELFF	TGCGCCAGCAGGACAGACACCGGGGAGCTGTTTTTT
TRBV4-1	few	NA	TRBJ2-3	CASKGVSTDTQYF	TGCGCCAGCAAAGGGGTTAGCACAGATACGCAGTATTTT
TRBV7-2	NA	NA	TRBJ2-5	CASSPTGGLSETQYF	TGTGCCAGCAGCCCGACAGGAGGGTTGTCAGAGACCCAGTACTTC
TRBV7-2	few	NA	TRBJ2-1	CASSPPEGWSLEQFF	TGTGCCAGCAGCCCCCCGGAAGGGTGGTCGCTTGAGCAGTTCTTC
TRBV7-2	NA	TRBD1	TRBJ1-2	CASSSGTVNYGYTF	TGTGCCAGCAGCTCAGGGACAGTGAACTATGGCTACACCTTC
TRBV5-1	NA	TRBD1	TRBJ2-3	CASSVPGQGPDTQYF	TGCGCCAGCAGCGTGCCGGGACAGGGGCCAGATACGCAGTATTTT
TRBV20-1	few	TRBD2	TRBJ2-1	CSAHTSGGANEQFF	TGCAGTGCTCATACTAGCGGGGGGGCCAATGAGCAGTTCTTC
TRBV7-2	NA	NA	TRBJ2-2	CASSLVGANTGELFF	TGTGCCAGCAGCTTAGTAGGAGCGAACACCGGGGAGCTGTTTTTT
TRBV20-1	few	TRBD2	TRBJ2-5	CSASRGGAQETQYF	TGCAGTGCTAGCCGCGGGGGGGCTCAAGAGACCCAGTACTTC
TRBV3-1	NA	NA	TRBJ1-5	CASSQGFAGGNQPQHF	TGTGCCAGCAGCCAGGGTTTTGCCGGGGGCAATCAGCCCCAGCATTTT
TRBV29-1	NA	NA	TRBJ2-3	CSVGGGGWDTQYF	TGCAGCGTTGGCGGGGGCGGCTGGGATACGCAGTATTTT
TRBV5-1	many	TRBD2	TRBJ2-5	CASRPVSGPQETQYF	TGCGCCAGCAGGCCGGTTAGCGGGCCCCAAGAGACCCAGTACTTC
TRBV3-1	few	NA	TRBJ2-7	CASSHQAMGRGYEQYF	TGTGCCAGCAGCCATCAAGCGATGGGACGAGGCTACGAGCAGTACTTC
TRBV18	few	NA	TRBJ1-2	CASSPPSKAPYGYTF	TGTGCCAGCTCCCCCCCATCGAAAGCTCCCTATGGCTACACCTTC
TRBV9	few	TRBD1	TRBJ1-2	CASSATGGSMGYTF	TGTGCCAGCAGCGCGACAGGGGGTTCTATGGGCTACACCTTC
TRBV7-2	NA	NA	TRBJ1-1	CASSPYRGEAFF	TGTGCCAGCAGCCCCTACCGCGGGGAAGCTTTCTTT
TRBV7-2	few	NA	TRBJ2-2	CASSLRGADTGELFF	TGTGCCAGCAGCTTAAGGGGGGCCGACACCGGGGAGCTGTTTTTT
TRBV5-1	NA	NA	TRBJ2-2	CASSLVGSGELFF	TGCGCCAGCAGCTTGGTCGGAAGCGGGGAGCTGTTTTTT
TRBV7-2	few	NA	TRBJ2-1	CASSLRVNEQFF	TGTGCCAGCAGCCTCAGGGTCAATGAGCAGTTCTTC
TRBV30	few	NA	TRBJ2-7	CAWSPGTLAYEQYF	TGTGCCTGGAGTCCCGGGACTCTGGCCTACGAGCAGTACTTC
TRBV20-1	many	TRBD1	TRBJ1-5	CSARERDRFNQPQHF	TGCAGTGCTAGAGAAAGGGACAGGTTCAATCAGCCCCAGCATTTT
TRBV29-1	many	NA	TRBJ1-1	CSVPRGGMNTEAFF	TGCAGCGTCCCCCGTGGGGGGATGAACACTGAAGCTTTCTTT
TRBV18	NA	NA	TRBJ2-5	CASSQDGETQYF	TGTGCCAGCTCGCAAGATGGGGAGACCCAGTACTTC